These T cell receptor beta chains were read from a single sample in a study of post-analysis software for immune sequencing data. MiXCR was run by TCRdb on the PCR reads, yielding one entry per CDR3 protein. In the table there are about half a million distinct CDR3 sequences, roughly 34% of which are singletons. Sequencing was performed on blood. The receptors come from a girl aged 2-17 years with multiple sclerosis. The CDR3 runs from the conserved cysteine through the conserved F or W. D genes are given only for firm matches.

d_call: TRBD1
v_call: TRBV13
j_call: TRBJ2-4
cdr3_aa: CASSSRDRGRNIQYF

d_call: -
v_call: TRBV27
j_call: TRBJ1-6
cdr3_aa: CASSPWDNSPLHF

d_call: -
v_call: TRBV12-3/TRBV12-4
j_call: TRBJ1-2
cdr3_aa: CASSPGSDYGYTF

d_call: TRBD1
v_call: TRBV20-1
j_call: -
cdr3_aa: CSARRRDRGGDEQYF

d_call: TRBD1
v_call: TRBV12-3/TRBV12-4
j_call: TRBJ2-3
cdr3_aa: CASTSLTGKGTDTQYF

d_call: -
v_call: TRBV7-9
j_call: TRBJ2-1
cdr3_aa: CASSGGYGDEQFF

d_call: -
v_call: TRBV5-1
j_call: TRBJ2-3
cdr3_aa: CASRGRGTADTQYF

d_call: TRBD2
v_call: TRBV10-1
j_call: TRBJ2-1
cdr3_aa: CASSEGVGAGGYNEQFF

d_call: -
v_call: TRBV10-3
j_call: TRBJ2-2
cdr3_aa: CAISAQRNTGELFF

d_call: TRBD1
v_call: TRBV4-1
j_call: -
cdr3_aa: CASSRTSGQVGEQYF

d_call: TRBD1
v_call: TRBV7-9
j_call: TRBJ1-4
cdr3_aa: CASSSSGTGNEKLFF

d_call: -
v_call: TRBV12-3/TRBV12-4
j_call: TRBJ1-5
cdr3_aa: CASSPKDFDPTNQPQHF

d_call: TRBD1
v_call: TRBV5-1
j_call: TRBJ2-7
cdr3_aa: CASSLWTGGLYEQYF

d_call: TRBD2
v_call: TRBV6-1
j_call: TRBJ2-3
cdr3_aa: CASSGLSGTSGGTDTQYF

d_call: -
v_call: TRBV12-3/TRBV12-4
j_call: TRBJ2-1
cdr3_aa: CASSSLDRNEQFF

d_call: TRBD2
v_call: TRBV5-1
j_call: TRBJ2-3
cdr3_aa: CASNPGPGLAGGRPQYF

d_call: -
v_call: TRBV7-3
j_call: TRBJ2-5
cdr3_aa: CASSLTGGKETQYF

d_call: -
v_call: TRBV28
j_call: TRBJ1-2
cdr3_aa: CASTASGSRYTF

d_call: -
v_call: TRBV6-1
j_call: TRBJ2-3
cdr3_aa: CASSEAGGSDTQYF

d_call: TRBD1
v_call: TRBV29-1
j_call: TRBJ1-4
cdr3_aa: CSVVGTGNEKLFF

d_call: -
v_call: TRBV24-1
j_call: TRBJ2-5
cdr3_aa: CATRWTIQETQYF

d_call: -
v_call: TRBV20-1
j_call: TRBJ2-5
cdr3_aa: CSAPGTGSETQYF

d_call: TRBD2
v_call: TRBV5-1
j_call: TRBJ2-1
cdr3_aa: CASSLGSSGVLHNEQFF

d_call: -
v_call: TRBV11-2
j_call: TRBJ2-7
cdr3_aa: CASSPDSDYEQYF

d_call: -
v_call: TRBV7-2
j_call: TRBJ1-1
cdr3_aa: CASSSRGNTEAFF

d_call: -
v_call: TRBV29-1
j_call: TRBJ1-1
cdr3_aa: CSAATGMSTEAFF

d_call: -
v_call: TRBV10-1
j_call: TRBJ2-5
cdr3_aa: CASAAGLQETQYF

d_call: -
v_call: TRBV7-6
j_call: TRBJ2-1
cdr3_aa: CASSLSYGPPGNEQFF

d_call: -
v_call: TRBV20-1
j_call: TRBJ2-4
cdr3_aa: CSASTELAKNIQYF

d_call: -
v_call: TRBV20-1
j_call: TRBJ1-2
cdr3_aa: CSAGGGRDGYTF

d_call: TRBD1
v_call: TRBV6-1
j_call: TRBJ1-2
cdr3_aa: CASSATGGPIFYGYTF

d_call: TRBD1
v_call: TRBV5-6
j_call: TRBJ2-1
cdr3_aa: CASVGTGIYNEQFF

d_call: TRBD2
v_call: TRBV12-3/TRBV12-4
j_call: TRBJ2-7
cdr3_aa: CATNTGGPDEQYF

d_call: TRBD1
v_call: TRBV2
j_call: TRBJ1-2
cdr3_aa: CASRSNAGGANYGYTF

d_call: -
v_call: TRBV3-1
j_call: -
cdr3_aa: CASSQVDRPPEVPIQYF

d_call: TRBD1
v_call: TRBV4-1
j_call: TRBJ1-4
cdr3_aa: CASSRSLTGVSEKLFF